The rows below give T cell receptor beta chains drawn from one sample of a study of a mutant IDH1 vaccine in newly diagnosed glioma. These receptors have no identified antigens. Generated by immunoSEQ multiplex PCR, the TCRdb table keeps only in-frame clones and is missing some. The profile shows tens of thousands of clones, roughly nine tenths of them singletons. Sequencing was performed on PBMCs, taken from a glioma patient whose treatment included an IDH1 peptide vaccine. The receptor source for this set is a middle-aged man with glioma. Each CDR3 is given with its conserved first and last residue. The D gene is left open where the match is weak. Not all rows give a size; the values are once, few, many and, for expanded clones, a class.

J gene	V gene	clone size	D gene	CDR3 DNA	CDR3 protein
TRBJ1-2	TRBV30	-	-	TGTGCCTGGAGAGCTTGGCAGGGCCTCCCGGATGGCTACACCTTC	CAWRAWQGLPDGYTF
TRBJ1-5	TRBV19	-	-	TGTGCCAGTAGTACTCCACCAGCTGGGTCTCCCCAGCATTTT	CASSTPPAGSPQHF
TRBJ2-2	TRBV7-2	-	-	TGTGCCAGCACCCAGTATAGGGGCTGGACCGGGGAGCTGTTTTTT	CASTQYRGWTGELFF
TRBJ1-5	TRBV5-6	-	TRBD1	TGTGCCAGCAGCCCCGGGACAGGCGACAATCAGCCCCAGCATTTT	CASSPGTGDNQPQHF
TRBJ2-1	TRBV15	-	-	TGTGCCACCAGCAGTTCTACAGGGCGCTCCTACAATGAGCAGTTCTTC	CATSSSTGRSYNEQFF
TRBJ2-7	TRBV10-1	-	-	TGCGCCAACCCCAACCCCCGACATACCTCCTACGAGCAGTACTTC	CANPNPRHTSYEQYF
TRBJ1-1	TRBV29-1	-	TRBD1	TGCAGCGCTGAACAGGGGGCGACTGAAGCTTTCTTT	CSAEQGATEAFF
TRBJ2-1	TRBV5-5	-	TRBD2	TGTGCCAGCAGCGCGGGACTACCCCCCAATGAGCAGTTCTTC	CASSAGLPPNEQFF
TRBJ2-1	TRBV5-4	-	TRBD1	TGTGCCAGCAGCTACCCGGGACAGGGATACAATGAGCAGTTCTTC	CASSYPGQGYNEQFF
TRBJ2-6	TRBV4-3	-	-	TGCGCCAGCAGCCAAGTACGTTCTGGGGCCAACGTCCTGACTTTC	CASSQVRSGANVLTF
TRBJ1-4	TRBV5-1	-	-	TGCGCCAGCAGCTCGGAGGGGACTAATGAAAAACTGTTTTTT	CASSSEGTNEKLFF
TRBJ2-1	TRBV2	-	-	TGTGCCAGCAGTGGGGTTTCTTGGGGGGATGAGCAGTTCTTC	CASSGVSWGDEQFF
TRBJ1-1	TRBV6-4	-	-	TGTGCCAGCAGTGACTCGATTGGTGAAGCTTTCTTT	CASSDSIGEAFF
TRBJ1-1	TRBV10-3	few	-	TGTGCCATCAGTGAGGGGAGCCGGCAAAACACTGAAGCTTTCTTT	CAISEGSRQNTEAFF
TRBJ1-2	TRBV5-1	few	TRBD1	TGCGCCAGCAGCCCGGACAGGGGGAACTATGGCTACACCTTC	CASSPDRGNYGYTF
TRBJ2-1	TRBV5-6	-	TRBD2	TGTGCCAGCAGCCGAATTACTAGCGGGAGCTATGAGCAGTTCTTC	CASSRITSGSYEQFF
TRBJ2-7	TRBV7-2	-	TRBD1	TGTGCCAGCAGCCAAGGCGTCGCAGGGGGTCGGCTCGAGTACGAGCAGTACTTC	CASSQGVAGGRLEYEQYF
TRBJ2-3	TRBV2	-	-	TGTGCCAGCAGCCGCGACCGCACAGATACGCAGTATTTT	CASSRDRTDTQYF
TRBJ1-6	TRBV5-1	-	-	TGCGCCAGCGGGTCAGGGGATTCACCCCTCCACTTT	CASGSGDSPLHF
TRBJ1-3	TRBV9	-	-	TGTGCCAGCAGCGTTGGGAGCAGGGTTAGAGGAAACACCATATATTTT	CASSVGSRVRGNTIYF
TRBJ2-2	TRBV6-5	-	-	TGTGCCAGCCGGTCAGGCACCGGGGAGCTGTTTTTT	CASRSGTGELFF
TRBJ2-2	TRBV5-4	-	TRBD2	TGTGCCAGCAGCGCAGGACTAGCGGGAGCCGGGGAGCTGTTTTTT	CASSAGLAGAGELFF
TRBJ1-1	TRBV6-1	-	-	TGTGCCAGCAGTGAAGCAGTGCCGAGGACTGAAGCTTTCTTT	CASSEAVPRTEAFF
TRBJ1-3	TRBV5-1	-	TRBD1	TGCGCCAGCAGCTTCTCCCCGGGACAGAGGAACACCATATATTTT	CASSFSPGQRNTIYF
TRBJ2-5	TRBV7-9	once	-	TGTGCCAGCGCTGAGACGGGGGAGACCCAGTACTTC	CASAETGETQYF
TRBJ2-1	TRBV7-3	-	-	TGTGCCAGCAGCTTAGGGGTTCCATACAATGAGCAGTTCTTC	CASSLGVPYNEQFF
TRBJ2-7	TRBV7-2	-	TRBD1	TGTGCCAGCAGCATGGGACAGGCCTACTCCTACGAGCAGTACTTC	CASSMGQAYSYEQYF
TRBJ1-4	TRBV5-5	-	-	TGTGCCAGCAGCTTTTACGGCCCGGCTGGGGAAAAACTGTTTTTT	CASSFYGPAGEKLFF
TRBJ1-2	TRBV4-2	-	TRBD1	TGTGCCAGCAGCCAAAGTCCGGGACAGGGCCTCACCTTC	CASSQSPGQGLTF
TRBJ2-7	TRBV7-2	-	-	TGTGCCAGCAGCTACGGGGCCGAATACGAGCAGTACTTC	CASSYGAEYEQYF
TRBJ2-7	TRBV14	-	TRBD1	TGTGCCAGCAGCCCCATGGACAGGGGGTACGAGCAGTACTTC	CASSPMDRGYEQYF
TRBJ2-5	TRBV28	once	-	TGTGCCACCTTCGGACTCGAAGAGACCCAGTACTTC	CATFGLEETQYF
TRBJ1-5	TRBV19	-	TRBD1	TGTGCCAGTAGTATGGACCAGGGGGCAGGAAATCAGCCCCAGCATTTT	CASSMDQGAGNQPQHF
TRBJ1-5	TRBV19	-	-	TGTGCCAGTAGACAGAGCAATCAGCCCCAGCATTTT	CASRQSNQPQHF
TRBJ2-3	TRBV5-1	-	TRBD1	TGCGCCAGCAGCAAAGGACAGGGGGCAAGCACAGATACGCAGTATTTT	CASSKGQGASTDTQYF
TRBJ1-5	TRBV28	few	-	TGTGCCAGCAGTTTAGTGGGGGCTCGGTGGAATCAGCCCCAGCATTTT	CASSLVGARWNQPQHF
TRBJ1-4	TRBV19	-	-	TGTGCCAGTAGTATAGATCTTAGTGACAGGCGAAGAACTAATGAAAAACTGTTTTTT	CASSIDLSDRRRTNEKLFF
TRBJ1-5	TRBV19	-	-	TGTGCCACCCATGCAGGGGCCGCTTATAGCAATCAGCCCCAGCATTTT	CATHAGAAYSNQPQHF
TRBJ2-7	TRBV19	-	TRBD1	TGTGCCAGTAGAGGGACAGGAGAGGGGGAGCAGTACTTC	CASRGTGEGEQYF
TRBJ2-2	TRBV9	-	-	TGTGCCAGCAGCCCCTCGGTCCAGGTGGCCGGGGAGCTGTTTTTT	CASSPSVQVAGELFF
TRBJ1-4	TRBV6-1	-	TRBD1	TGTGCCAGCAGTGACGGACAGGGGGCGCGTGAAAAACTGTTTTTT	CASSDGQGAREKLFF
TRBJ2-4	TRBV4-1	-	-	TGCGCCAGCAGCCAAGATTTTAGGGGGCTAGCGGGCCAAATAGCCAAAAACATTCAGTACTTC	CASSQDFRGLAGQIAKNIQYF
TRBJ2-7	TRBV4-2	-	TRBD1	TGTGCCAGCAGCCACCTAGACAGGGCCGAGCAGTACTTC	CASSHLDRAEQYF
TRBJ1-3	TRBV27	-	-	TGTGCCAGCAGTTTATCCGGTAACTCTGGAAACACCATATATTTT	CASSLSGNSGNTIYF
TRBJ2-3	TRBV7-9	-	-	TGTGCCAGCAGCTGGAGCGGGGATACGCAGTATTTT	CASSWSGDTQYF
TRBJ1-5	TRBV4-1	few	TRBD1	TGCGCCAGCAGTCATGACAGGGGACAGCCCCAGCATTTT	CASSHDRGQPQHF
TRBJ1-5	TRBV7-6	once	-	TGTGCCAGCAGCTTAGCGGGTCAGCCCCAGCATTTT	CASSLAGQPQHF
TRBJ1-5	TRBV7-8	few	-	TGTGCCAGCAGCTTAATATCGCGGGGGGGGAGCAATCAGCCCCAGCATTTT	CASSLISRGGSNQPQHF
TRBJ2-1	TRBV18	-	TRBD2	TGTGCCAGCTCACCGTCTAGCGGGACCGGGTTCCCCTACAATGAGCAGTTCTTC	CASSPSSGTGFPYNEQFF
TRBJ2-2	TRBV5-1	-	TRBD1	TGCGCCAGCACCTGGACAGGGGTCGAGGGCGGGGAGCTGTTTTTT	CASTWTGVEGGELFF